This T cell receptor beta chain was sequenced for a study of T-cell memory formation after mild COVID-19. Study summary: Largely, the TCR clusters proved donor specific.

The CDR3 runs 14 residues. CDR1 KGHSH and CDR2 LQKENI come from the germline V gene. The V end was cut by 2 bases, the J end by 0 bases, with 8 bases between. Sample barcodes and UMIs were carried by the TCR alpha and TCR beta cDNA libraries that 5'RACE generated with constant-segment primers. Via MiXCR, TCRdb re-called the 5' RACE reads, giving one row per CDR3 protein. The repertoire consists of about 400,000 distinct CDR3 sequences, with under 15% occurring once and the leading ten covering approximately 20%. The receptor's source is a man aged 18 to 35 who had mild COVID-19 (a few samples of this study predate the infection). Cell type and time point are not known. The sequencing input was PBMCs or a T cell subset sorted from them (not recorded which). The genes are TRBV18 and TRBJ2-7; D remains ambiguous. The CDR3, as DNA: TGTGCCAGCTCACCATCTGTACCCTCCTACGAGCAGTACTTC. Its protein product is CASSPSVPSYEQYF.